The rows below give T cell receptor beta chains drawn from one sample of a study of low-dose radiotherapy and immunotherapy resistance in tumors. TCRdb re-called the reads through MiXCR, storing one row per CDR3 protein. The table records some 52,000 distinct CDR3 sequences, around 34% of them present only once. The starting material was PBMCs, obtained after low-dose radiotherapy plus immunotherapy. The receptor source for this set is a male donor with rectosigmoid adenocarcinoma. The CDR3 runs from the conserved cysteine through the conserved F or W. The D gene is left open where the match is weak. Clone size is stated in some rows and not others, as once, few, many or a class when expanded.

j_gene,v_gene,abundance,d_gene,CDR3aa,CDR3nt
TRBJ2-3,TRBV19,-,TRBD1,CASRPQQGPTDTQYF,TGTGCCAGTAGGCCACAACAGGGGCCCACAGATACGCAGTATTTT
TRBJ2-7,TRBV7-2,many,TRBD1,CASRRDRGTYEQYF,TGTGCCAGCAGACGAGACAGGGGCACCTACGAGCAGTACTTC
TRBJ1-1,TRBV6-2/TRBV6-3,many,-,CASSYLQPRGRENTEAFF,TGTGCCAGCAGTTACTTACAACCTCGGGGCCGAGAGAACACTGAAGCTTTCTTT
TRBJ2-2,TRBV11-3,many,-,CASSVSGLGQSSAGELFF,TGTGCCAGCAGCGTTTCGGGCCTTGGACAGTCCTCCGCCGGGGAGCTGTTTTTT
TRBJ2-5,TRBV2,many,-,CATRRDFQETQYF,TGTGCCACGCGTCGGGACTTCCAAGAGACCCAGTACTTC
TRBJ1-6,TRBV6-6,-,TRBD1,CASSYLIGGQGARNSPLHF,TGTGCCAGCAGTTACCTTATTGGCGGACAGGGGGCGAGGAATTCACCCCTCCACTTT
TRBJ2-6,TRBV29-1,many,-,CSVTGNGANVLTF,TGCAGCGTGACAGGAAACGGGGCCAACGTCCTGACTTTC
TRBJ2-7,TRBV7-9,many,TRBD2,CASSSLTSGGYEQYF,TGTGCCAGCAGCTCCCTCACTAGCGGGGGATACGAGCAGTACTTC
TRBJ2-7,TRBV6-2/TRBV6-3,many,-,CASIREPYEQYF,TGTGCCAGCATCCGGGAACCCTACGAGCAGTACTTC
TRBJ2-1,TRBV6-2/TRBV6-3,-,TRBD2,CASSYLRSGAEFF,TGTGCCAGCAGTTATCTGAGAAGCGGGGCGGAGTTCTTC
TRBJ1-1,TRBV4-1,-,TRBD1,CASSQDDRGAAFTEAFF,TGCGCCAGCAGCCAAGACGACAGGGGAGCGGCTTTCACTGAAGCTTTCTTT
TRBJ2-7,TRBV10-2,many,-,CASRGNRETRWMQYF,TGCGCCAGCAGGGGAAACAGGGAGACACGTTGGATGCAGTACTTC
TRBJ2-2,TRBV7-9,many,-,CASSLPEGTNTGELFF,TGTGCCAGCAGCCTACCGGAGGGGACGAACACCGGGGAGCTGTTTTTT
TRBJ1-1,TRBV6-1,many,-,CASKTTIAFF,TGTGCCAGCAAAACCACGATAGCTTTCTTT
TRBJ2-7,TRBV29-1,many,TRBD1,CSVDLGYGTDPYEQYF,TGCAGCGTCGACCTAGGTTACGGGACAGATCCCTACGAGCAGTACTTC
TRBJ2-7,TRBV11-2,many,TRBD1,CASSTVGQGNYEQYF,TGTGCCAGCAGCACGGTCGGACAGGGGAACTACGAGCAGTACTTC
TRBJ2-1,TRBV29-1,many,TRBD2,CSVYKRGAPPDEQFF,TGCAGCGTTTACAAGCGGGGGGCCCCTCCGGATGAGCAGTTCTTC
TRBJ1-1,TRBV5-1,few,TRBD1,CASSGGQGLNTEAFF,TGCGCCAGCAGCGGAGGACAGGGGTTGAACACTGAAGCTTTCTTT
TRBJ2-5,TRBV5-1,-,-,CASSGRQGSVETQYF,TGCGCCAGCAGCGGTCGGCAGGGATCAGTGGAGACCCAGTACTTC
TRBJ2-3,TRBV5-3,many,TRBD1,CARSNRDRVGDTQYF,TGTGCCAGAAGCAACCGGGACAGGGTAGGAGATACGCAGTATTTT
TRBJ1-1,TRBV7-2,many,-,CASSTWTVMNTEAFF,TGTGCCAGCAGCACCTGGACAGTCATGAACACTGAAGCTTTCTTT
TRBJ2-2,TRBV6-1,-,-,CASRTTGGSTGELFFF,-
TRBJ2-1,TRBV24-1,-,TRBD1,CATSGNQVDRGLYNEQFF,TGTGCCACAAGTGGAAACCAAGTGGACAGGGGGCTGTACAATGAGCAGTTCTTC
TRBJ2-1,TRBV2,-,-,CASSVQGYNEQFF,TGTGCCAGCAGTGTTCAGGGCTACAATGAGCAGTTCTTC
TRBJ2-1,TRBV6-5,-,TRBD2,CASKRVSGRNEQFF,TGTGCCAGCAAAAGGGTTAGCGGGAGGAATGAGCAGTTCTTC
TRBJ2-1,TRBV7-2,many,-,CASSLFAGEQFF,TGTGCCAGCAGCTTATTTGCGGGGGAGCAGTTCTTC
TRBJ2-6,TRBV28,many,-,CASSSTGSGANVLTF,TGTGCCAGCAGTTCAACAGGGTCTGGGGCCAACGTCCTGACTTTC
TRBJ2-3,TRBV28,few,TRBD2,CASRFGGGLTDTQYF,TGTGCCAGCAGGTTTGGGGGGGGACTCACAGATACGCAGTATTTT
TRBJ2-3,TRBV6-2/TRBV6-3,many,-,CASSWTFSTDTQYF,TGTGCCAGCAGTTGGACATTCAGCACAGATACGCAGTATTTT
TRBJ2-7,TRBV27,many,-,CASPPDGYEQYF,TGTGCCAGCCCCCCTGATGGATACGAGCAGTACTTC
TRBJ1-1,TRBV29-1,-,-,CSVAGGAANTEAFF,TGCAGCGTTGCGGGGGGGGCGGCGAACACTGAAGCTTTCTTT
TRBJ1-5,TRBV5-1,many,TRBD1,CASSSGGTGDGQPQHF,TGCGCCAGCAGCTCGGGAGGGACAGGGGATGGTCAGCCCCAGCATTTT
TRBJ1-3,TRBV11-2,many,-,CASSSTRSGNTIYF,TGTGCCAGCAGCTCCACCCGCTCTGGAAACACCATATATTTT